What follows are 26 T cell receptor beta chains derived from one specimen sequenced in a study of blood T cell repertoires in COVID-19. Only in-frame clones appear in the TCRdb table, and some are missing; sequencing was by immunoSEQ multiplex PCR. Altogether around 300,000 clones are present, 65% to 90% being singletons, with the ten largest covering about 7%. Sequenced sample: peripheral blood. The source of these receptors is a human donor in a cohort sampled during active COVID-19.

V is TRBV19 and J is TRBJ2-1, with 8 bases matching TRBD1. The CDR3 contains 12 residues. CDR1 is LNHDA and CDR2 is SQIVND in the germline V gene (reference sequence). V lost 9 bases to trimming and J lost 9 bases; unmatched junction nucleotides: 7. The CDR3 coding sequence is TGTGCCAGCCGGGACAGGAATCGTGAGCAGTTCTTC. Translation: CASRDRNREQFF. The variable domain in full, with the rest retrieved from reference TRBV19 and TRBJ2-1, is DGGITQSPKYLFRKEGQNVTLSCEQNLNHDAMYWYRQDPGQGLRLIYYSQIVNDFQKGDIAEGYSVSREKKESFPLTVTSAQKNPTAFYLCASRDRNREQFFGPGTRLTVL.

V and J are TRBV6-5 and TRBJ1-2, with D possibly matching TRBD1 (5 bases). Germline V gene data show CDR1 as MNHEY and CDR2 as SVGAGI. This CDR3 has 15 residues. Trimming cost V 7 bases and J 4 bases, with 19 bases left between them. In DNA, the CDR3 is TGTGCCAGCACTATAAGGGCCGACAGCCTCTATGGCTACACCTTC. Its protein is CASTIRADSLYGYTF.

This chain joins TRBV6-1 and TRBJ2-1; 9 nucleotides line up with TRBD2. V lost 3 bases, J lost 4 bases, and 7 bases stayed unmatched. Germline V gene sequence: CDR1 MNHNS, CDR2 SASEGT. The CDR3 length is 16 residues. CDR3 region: CASSDSLAGRYNEQFF. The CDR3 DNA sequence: TGTGCCAGCAGTGATTCCCTAGCGGGGAGATACAATGAGCAGTTCTTC.

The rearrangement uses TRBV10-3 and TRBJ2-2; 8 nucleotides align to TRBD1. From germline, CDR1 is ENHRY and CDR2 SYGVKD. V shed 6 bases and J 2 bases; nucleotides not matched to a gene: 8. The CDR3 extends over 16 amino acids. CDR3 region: CAIRGQATRNTGELFF. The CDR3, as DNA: TGTGCCATCAGGGGACAGGCGACACGAAACACCGGGGAGCTGTTTTTT.

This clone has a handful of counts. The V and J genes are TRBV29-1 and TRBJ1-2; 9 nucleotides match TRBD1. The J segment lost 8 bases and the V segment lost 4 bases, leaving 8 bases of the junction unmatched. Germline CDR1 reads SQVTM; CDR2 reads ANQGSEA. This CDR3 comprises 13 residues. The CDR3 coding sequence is TGCAGCGTTGTAACGGGACAGGGAAACGGCTACACCTTC. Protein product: CSVVTGQGNGYTF. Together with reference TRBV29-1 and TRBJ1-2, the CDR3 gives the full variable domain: SAVISQKPSRDICQRGTSLTIQCQVDSQVTMMFWYRQQPGQSLTLIATANQGSEATYESGFVIDKFPISRPNLTFSTLTVSNMSPEDSSIYLCSVVTGQGNGYTFGSGTRLTVV.

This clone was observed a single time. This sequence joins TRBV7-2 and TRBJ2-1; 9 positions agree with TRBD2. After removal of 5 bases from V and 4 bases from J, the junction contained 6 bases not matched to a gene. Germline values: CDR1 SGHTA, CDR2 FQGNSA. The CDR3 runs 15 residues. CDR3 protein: CASSASGGQYNEQFF. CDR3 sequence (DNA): TGTGCCAGCAGCGCGAGCGGGGGGCAATACAATGAGCAGTTCTTC.

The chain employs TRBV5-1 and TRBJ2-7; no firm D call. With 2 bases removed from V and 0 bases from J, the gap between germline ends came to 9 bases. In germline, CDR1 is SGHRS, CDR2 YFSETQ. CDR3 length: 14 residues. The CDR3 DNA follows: TGCGCCAGCAGCTTCGGCGGATTCTCCTACGAGCAGTACTTC. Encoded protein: CASSFGGFSYEQYF. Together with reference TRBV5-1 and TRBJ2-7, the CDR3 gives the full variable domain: KAGVTQTPRYLIKTRGQQVTLSCSPISGHRSVSWYQQTPGQGLQFLFEYFSETQRNKGNFPGRFSGRQFSNSRSEMNVSTLELGDSALYLCASSFGGFSYEQYFGPGTRLTVT.

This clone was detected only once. CDR3 in amino acids: CASRRTGNTEAFF. Written as DNA, the CDR3 is TGTGCCAGCAGAAGGACAGGGAACACTGAAGCTTTCTTT. The chain uses TRBV12-3 or TRBV12-4 and TRBJ1-1; 7 bases agree with TRBD1. The CDR3 sequence is 13 residues long. V dropped 6 bases and J dropped 1; count of bases not matched to a gene: 2.

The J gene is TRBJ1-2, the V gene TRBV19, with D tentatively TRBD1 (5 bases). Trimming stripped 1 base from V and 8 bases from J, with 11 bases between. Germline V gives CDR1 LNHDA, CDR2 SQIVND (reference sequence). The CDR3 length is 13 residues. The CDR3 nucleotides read TGTGCCAGTAGTATAGGAACAGGTTCGGGCTACACCTTC. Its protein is CASSIGTGSGYTF.

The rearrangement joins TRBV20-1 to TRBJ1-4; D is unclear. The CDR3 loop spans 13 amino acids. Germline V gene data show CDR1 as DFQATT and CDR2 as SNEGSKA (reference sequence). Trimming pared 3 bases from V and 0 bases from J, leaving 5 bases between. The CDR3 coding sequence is TGCAGTGCTAGTTACACAACTAATGAAAAACTGTTTTTT. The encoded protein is CSASYTTNEKLFF.

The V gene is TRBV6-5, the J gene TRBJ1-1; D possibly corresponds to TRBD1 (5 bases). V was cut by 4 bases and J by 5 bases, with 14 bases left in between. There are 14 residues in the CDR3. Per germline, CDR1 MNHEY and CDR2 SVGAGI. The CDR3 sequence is CASSSPSGGTEAFF. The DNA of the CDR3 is TGTGCCAGCAGTTCCCCCAGCGGGGGAACTGAAGCTTTCTTT.

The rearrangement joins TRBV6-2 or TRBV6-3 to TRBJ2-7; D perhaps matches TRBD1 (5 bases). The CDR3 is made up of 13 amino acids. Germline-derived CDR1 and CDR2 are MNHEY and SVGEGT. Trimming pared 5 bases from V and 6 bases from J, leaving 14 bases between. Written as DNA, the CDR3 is TGTGCCAGCAGTCGGACATCGGGCCTCGAGCAGTACTTC. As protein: CASSRTSGLEQYF.

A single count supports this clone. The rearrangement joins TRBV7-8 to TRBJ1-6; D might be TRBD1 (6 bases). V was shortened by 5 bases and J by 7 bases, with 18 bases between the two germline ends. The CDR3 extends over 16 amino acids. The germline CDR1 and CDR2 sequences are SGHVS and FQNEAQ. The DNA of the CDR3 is TGTGCCAGCAGCCGTGATAGGGCGACAGGCAATTCACCCCTCCACTTT. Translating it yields CASSRDRATGNSPLHF. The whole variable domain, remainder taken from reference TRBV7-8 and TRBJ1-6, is GAGVSQSPRYKVAKRGQDVALRCDPISGHVSLFWYQQALGQGPEFLTYFQNEAQLDKSGLPSDRFFAERPEGSVSTLKIQRTQQEDSAVYLCASSRDRATGNSPLHFGNGTRLTVT.

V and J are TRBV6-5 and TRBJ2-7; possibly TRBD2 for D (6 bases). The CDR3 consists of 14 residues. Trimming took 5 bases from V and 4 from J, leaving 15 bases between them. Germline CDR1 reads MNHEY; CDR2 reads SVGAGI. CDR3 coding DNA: TGTGCCAGCAGTAAGTCGGGACTCCAATACGAGCAGTACTTC. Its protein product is CASSKSGLQYEQYF.

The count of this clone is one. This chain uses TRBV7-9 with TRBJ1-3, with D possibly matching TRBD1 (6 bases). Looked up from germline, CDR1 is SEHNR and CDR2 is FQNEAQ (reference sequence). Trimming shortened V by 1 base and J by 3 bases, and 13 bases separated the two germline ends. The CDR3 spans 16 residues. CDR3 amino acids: CASSLVGRGFGNTIYF. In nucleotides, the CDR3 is TGTGCCAGCAGCTTAGTTGGCAGGGGATTTGGAAACACCATATATTTT.

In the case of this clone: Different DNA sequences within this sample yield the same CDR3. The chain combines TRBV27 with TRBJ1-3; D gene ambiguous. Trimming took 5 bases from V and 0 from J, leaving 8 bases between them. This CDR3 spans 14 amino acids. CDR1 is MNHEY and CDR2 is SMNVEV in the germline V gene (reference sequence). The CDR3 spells CASSLRGSGNTIYF. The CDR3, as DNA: TGTGCCAGCAGTCTCCGGGGCTCTGGAAACACCATATATTTT.

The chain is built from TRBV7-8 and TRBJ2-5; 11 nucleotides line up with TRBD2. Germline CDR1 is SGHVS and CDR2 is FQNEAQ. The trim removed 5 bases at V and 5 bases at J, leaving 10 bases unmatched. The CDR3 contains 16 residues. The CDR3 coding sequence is TGTGCCAGCAGCCAAGGGGGACTAGCGGAATTTGAGACCCAGTACTTC. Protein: CASSQGGLAEFETQYF.

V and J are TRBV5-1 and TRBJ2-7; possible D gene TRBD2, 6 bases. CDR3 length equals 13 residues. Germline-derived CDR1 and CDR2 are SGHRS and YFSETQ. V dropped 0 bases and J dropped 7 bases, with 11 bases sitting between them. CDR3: CASSLAGVREQYF. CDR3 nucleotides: TGCGCCAGCAGCTTGGCGGGGGTCAGGGAGCAGTACTTC.

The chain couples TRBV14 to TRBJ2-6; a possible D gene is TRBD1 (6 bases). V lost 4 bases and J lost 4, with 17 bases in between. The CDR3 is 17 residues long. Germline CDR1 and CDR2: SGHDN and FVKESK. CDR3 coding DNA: TGTGCCAGCAGCCGGTTGGGGGCAGGCGCCGGGGCCAACGTCCTGACTTTC. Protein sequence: CASSRLGAGAGANVLTF.

The CDR3 DNA sequence: TGTGCCACCAGTGATGGCGCGACAGGGGTAGACAATGAGCAGTTCTTC. It translates to CATSDGATGVDNEQFF. This chain links TRBV24-1 with TRBJ2-1; TRBD1 aligns across 8 bases. Trimming removed 3 bases from V and 5 bases from J; junction bases left unmatched: 8. The V gene's germline CDR1 is KGHDR and CDR2 SFDVKD. This CDR3 region has 16 residues.

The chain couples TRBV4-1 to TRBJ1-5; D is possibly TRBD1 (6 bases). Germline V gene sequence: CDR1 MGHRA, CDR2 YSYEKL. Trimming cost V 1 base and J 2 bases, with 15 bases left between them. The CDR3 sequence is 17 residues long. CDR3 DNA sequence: TGCGCCAGCAGCCAAGTAGGGGGTTATCTTGGCAATCAGCCCCAGCATTTT. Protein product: CASSQVGGYLGNQPQHF.

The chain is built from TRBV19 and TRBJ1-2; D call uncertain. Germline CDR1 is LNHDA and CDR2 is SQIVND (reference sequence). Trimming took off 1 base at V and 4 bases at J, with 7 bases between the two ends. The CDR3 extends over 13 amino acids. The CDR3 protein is CASSIGGRYGYTF. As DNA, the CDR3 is TGTGCCAGTAGTATAGGAGGCCGCTATGGCTACACCTTC.

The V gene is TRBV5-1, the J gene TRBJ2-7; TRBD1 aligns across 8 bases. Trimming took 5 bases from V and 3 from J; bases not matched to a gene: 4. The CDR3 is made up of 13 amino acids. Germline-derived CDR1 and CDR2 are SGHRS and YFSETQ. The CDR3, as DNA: TGCGCCAGCAGGTTTACAGGGGGCTACGAGCAGTACTTC. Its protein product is CASRFTGGYEQYF.

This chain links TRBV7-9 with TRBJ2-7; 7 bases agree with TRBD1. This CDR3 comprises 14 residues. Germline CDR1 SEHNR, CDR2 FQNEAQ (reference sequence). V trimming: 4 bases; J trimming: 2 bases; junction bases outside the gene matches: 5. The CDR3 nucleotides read TGTGCCAGCAGCTCAGACAGGGTAACCTACGAGCAGTACTTC. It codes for CASSSDRVTYEQYF.

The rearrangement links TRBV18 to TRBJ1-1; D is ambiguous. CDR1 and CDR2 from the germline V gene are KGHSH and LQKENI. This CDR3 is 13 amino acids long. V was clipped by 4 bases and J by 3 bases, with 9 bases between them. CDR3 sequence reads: CASSRREDTEAFF. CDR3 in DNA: TGTGCCAGCTCACGCCGGGAGGACACTGAAGCTTTCTTT.

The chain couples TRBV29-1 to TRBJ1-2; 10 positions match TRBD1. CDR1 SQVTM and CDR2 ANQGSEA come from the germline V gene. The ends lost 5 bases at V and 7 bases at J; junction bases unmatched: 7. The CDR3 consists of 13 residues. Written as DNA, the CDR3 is TGCAGCGTTCTTCGACAGGGGGCTCGTGGCTACACCTTC. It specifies CSVLRQGARGYTF.